One sample yielded the 18 T cell receptor beta chains listed below, sequenced in a study of blood T cell repertoires in COVID-19. Libraries were prepared by immunoSEQ multiplex PCR; TCRdb keeps only in-frame clonotypes and omits some of them. Of some 330,000 clones in the sample, roughly 90% are singletons; the top ten hold 3.5% to 4.5%. Sample: peripheral blood. The source of these receptors is a woman between 45 and 60 years old with active or convalescent COVID-19.

The rearrangement uses TRBV12-3 or TRBV12-4 and TRBJ2-5; D ambiguous. CDR3 length: 12 amino acids. With 5 bases removed from V and 5 bases from J, the gap between germline ends came to 9 bases. As DNA, the CDR3 is TGTGCCAGCAGTCTGGGCTATGAGACCCAGTACTTC. Protein product: CASSLGYETQYF.

The chain links TRBV28 to TRBJ2-7; TRBD2 aligns across 10 bases. J lost 4 bases, V lost 6 bases, and 6 bases had no gene match. The CDR3 covers 14 residues. CDR1 is MDHEN and CDR2 is SYDVKM in the germline V gene. The DNA for the CDR3 is TGTGCCAGCAGACCGGGACTAGCGCGGTACGAGCAGTACTTC. Its protein is CASRPGLARYEQYF.

The V and J genes are TRBV18 and TRBJ1-4; 7 bases align to TRBD1. Germline V gene sequence: CDR1 KGHSH, CDR2 LQKENI. There are 13 residues in the CDR3. V dropped 4 bases and J dropped 8; count of bases not matched to a gene: 4. The CDR3 loop reads CASSLMGQEKLFF. CDR3 DNA: TGTGCCAGCTCACTAATGGGACAGGAAAAACTGTTTTTT. Full variable domain (missing parts from reference TRBV18 and TRBJ1-4): NAGVMQNPRHLVRRRGQEARLRCSPMKGHSHVYWYRQLPEEGLKFMVYLQKENIIDESGMPKERFSAEFPKEGPSILRIQQVVRGDSAAYFCASSLMGQEKLFFGSGTQLSVL.

This clone was observed once. V and J are TRBV19 and TRBJ2-2; D is possibly TRBD1 (6 bases). The germline V gene encodes CDR1 LNHDA and CDR2 SQIVND (reference sequence). The CDR3 spans 15 residues. V was clipped by 2 bases and J by 5 bases, with 12 bases between them. CDR3 protein: CASSIKGVWTGELFF. CDR3 DNA: TGTGCCAGTAGTATAAAGGGGGTGTGGACCGGGGAGCTGTTTTTT.

This chain links TRBV6-1 with TRBJ2-1; 11 bases fit TRBD2. The CDR3 covers 16 residues. CDR1 and CDR2 (germline): MNHNS, SASEGT. Losses at the gene ends were 1 base for V and 6 bases for J; bases not matched to a gene: 5. CDR3 DNA sequence: TGTGCCAGCAGTGAAGAGCGACTAGCGGGGTCCAATGAGCAGTTCTTC. Residues: CASSEERLAGSNEQFF.

V usage is TRBV28 and J usage is TRBJ1-1, with a weak D call TRBD1 (5 bases). The CDR3 is 15 residues long. The germline V gene has CDR1 MDHEN and CDR2 SYDVKM. Trimming stripped 3 bases from V and 3 bases from J, with 14 bases between. CDR3: CASSLKGLGHTEAFF. The CDR3 nucleotides read TGTGCCAGCAGTTTGAAGGGGCTGGGGCACACTGAAGCTTTCTTT.

This clone was recorded once. This rearrangement joins TRBV7-3 to TRBJ2-2; 7 bases line up with TRBD2. The germline CDR1 and CDR2 sequences are SGHTA and FQGTGA. This CDR3 has 16 amino acids. V lost 1 base and J lost 6; bases outside the gene matches: 8. Here the CDR3 reads CASSLNVGLAAGELFF. In DNA, the CDR3 is TGTGCCAGCAGCTTAAACGTAGGGCTAGCGGCCGGGGAGCTGTTTTTT.

The rearrangement uses TRBV24-1 and TRBJ2-5, with D possibly matching TRBD1 (6 bases). From germline, CDR1 is KGHDR and CDR2 SFDVKD. The V end was cut by 7 bases, the J end by 5 bases, with 13 bases between. CDR3 length: 13 residues. This chain's CDR3 is CATRGTGSETQYF. As DNA, the CDR3 is TGTGCCACCAGAGGTACAGGGTCGGAGACCCAGTACTTC.

J is TRBJ1-2 and V is TRBV7-9, with 7 nucleotides matching TRBD1. CDR1 is SEHNR and CDR2 is FQNEAQ in the germline V gene (reference sequence). The CDR3 consists of 14 residues. V trimming: 4 bases; J trimming: 4 bases; junction bases outside the gene matches: 6. This CDR3 is CASSSAGTAYGYTF. The CDR3 DNA follows: TGTGCCAGCAGCTCAGCCGGGACAGCCTATGGCTACACCTTC. Looking up the rest from reference TRBV7-9 and TRBJ1-2 gives the full variable domain: DTGVSQNPRHKITKRGQNVTFRCDPISEHNRLYWYRQTLGQGPEFLTYFQNEAQLEKSRLLSDRFSAERPKGSFSTLEIQRTEQGDSAMYLCASSSAGTAYGYTFGSGTRLTVV.

The rearrangement uses TRBV5-4 and TRBJ1-4, with TRBD1 identical over 9 bases. Germline V gene data show CDR1 as SGHNT and CDR2 as YYREEE (reference sequence). This CDR3 is 16 amino acids long. V shed 4 bases and J 4 bases; nucleotides not matched to a gene: 8. CDR3: CASSPGPGQGNEKLFF. The CDR3 DNA reads TGTGCCAGCAGCCCCGGGCCGGGACAGGGTAATGAAAAACTGTTTTTT.

This clone came up once. The chain combines TRBV5-4 with TRBJ2-3; 12 nucleotides match TRBD2. After removal of 10 bases from V and 2 bases from J, the junction contained 5 bases not matched to a gene. CDR3 length: 14 amino acids. The V gene's germline CDR1 is SGHNT and CDR2 YYREEE (reference sequence). The CDR3 DNA is TGTGCCGGGAGACTAGCGGGGGTCACAGATACGCAGTATTTT. Amino acid sequence: CAGRLAGVTDTQYF.

The chain has TRBV9 and TRBJ1-2, with 10 bases matching TRBD1. The CDR3 length is 16 residues. Germline V gene data show CDR1 as SGDLS and CDR2 as YYNGEE. With 2 bases clipped from V and 3 bases from J, the junction kept 7 bases outside the gene matches. The CDR3 protein is CASSVPGTGEDYGYTF. The CDR3 DNA sequence: TGTGCCAGCAGCGTCCCCGGGACAGGGGAAGACTATGGCTACACCTTC.

V and J are TRBV9 and TRBJ2-5, with 8 bases lining up with TRBD2. CDR1 is SGDLS, CDR2 YYNGEE, per germline. After removal of 4 bases from V and 5 bases from J, the junction contained 10 bases not matched to a gene. The CDR3 contains 15 residues. Here the CDR3 reads CASSPRRGGLETQYF. The CDR3 region has the DNA TGTGCCAGCAGCCCTCGTCGGGGGGGCCTGGAGACCCAGTACTTC.

CDR3 protein: CASSQDLAGEPYNEQFF. CDR3 DNA: TGTGCCAGCAGCCAAGATCTAGCGGGAGAACCCTACAATGAGCAGTTCTTC. The rearrangement joins TRBV4-2 to TRBJ2-1; 10 nucleotides match TRBD2. The CDR3 extends over 17 amino acids. The V gene end was trimmed by 0 bases and the J gene end by 2 bases; junction bases not matched to a gene: 4. CDR1 and CDR2 (germline): LGHNA, YNFKEQ.

The chain employs TRBV19 and TRBJ2-5; D not certain. Per the germline V gene, CDR1 is LNHDA and CDR2 is SQIVND (reference sequence). Trimming cost V 5 bases and J 5 bases, with 15 bases left between them. The CDR3 covers 14 residues. CDR3 sequence (DNA): TGTGCCAGTAGTGCGAACCCAGGCCAGGAGACCCAGTACTTC. Translated, it gives CASSANPGQETQYF.

The chain carries TRBV12-5 and TRBJ1-1, with TRBD1 matching over 10 bases. This CDR3 region has 21 residues. Per germline, CDR1 LGHNT and CDR2 FRNRAP. The J segment lost 6 bases and the V segment lost 2 bases, leaving 24 bases of the junction unmatched. CDR3 amino acids: CASGLIIGPGTGAPTPPEAFF. In nucleotides, the CDR3 is TGTGCTAGTGGTTTGATCATCGGCCCCGGGACAGGGGCCCCTACCCCCCCTGAAGCTTTCTTT.

This clone was seen only once. The chain joins TRBV10-3 to TRBJ2-5; D possibly corresponds to TRBD1 (6 bases). V lost 6 bases and J 4 bases, leaving 6 bases between the germline ends. CDR3 length: 11 residues. CDR1 is ENHRY, CDR2 SYGVKD, per germline. CDR3 nucleotides: TGTGCCATCAGGGACAGAGAGACCCAGTACTTC. Protein sequence: CAIRDRETQYF.

The chain recombines TRBV9 with TRBJ1-2; no definite D call. V dropped 2 bases and J dropped 8 bases, with 19 bases sitting between them. This CDR3 has 15 amino acids. The germline V gene encodes CDR1 SGDLS and CDR2 YYNGEE. DNA for the CDR3: TGTGCCAGCAGCGTGACACCGGGCCCCTCGGGGGGCTACACCTTC. This sequence encodes CASSVTPGPSGGYTF. Complete variable domain (other parts from reference TRBV9 and TRBJ1-2): DSGVTQTPKHLITATGQRVTLRCSPRSGDLSVYWYQQSLDQGLQFLIQYYNGEERAKGNILERFSAQQFPDLHSELNLSSLELGDSALYFCASSVTPGPSGGYTFGSGTRLTVV.